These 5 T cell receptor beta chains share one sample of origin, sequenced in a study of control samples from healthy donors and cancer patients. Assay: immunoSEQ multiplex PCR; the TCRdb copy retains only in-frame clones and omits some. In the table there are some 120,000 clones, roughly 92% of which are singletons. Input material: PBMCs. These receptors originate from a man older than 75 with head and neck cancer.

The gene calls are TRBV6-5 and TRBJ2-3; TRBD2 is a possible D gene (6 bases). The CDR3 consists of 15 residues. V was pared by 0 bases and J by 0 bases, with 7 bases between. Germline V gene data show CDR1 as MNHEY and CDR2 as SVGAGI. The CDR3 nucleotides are TGTGCCAGCAGTTACTCGACTAGAAGCACAGATACGCAGTATTTT. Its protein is CASSYSTRSTDTQYF.

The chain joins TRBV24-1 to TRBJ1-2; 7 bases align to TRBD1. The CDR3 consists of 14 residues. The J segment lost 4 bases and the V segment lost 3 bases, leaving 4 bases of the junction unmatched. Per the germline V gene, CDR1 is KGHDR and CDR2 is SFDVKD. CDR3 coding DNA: TGTGCCACCAGTGATGGGACAGACCCCTATGGCTACACCTTC. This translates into CATSDGTDPYGYTF.

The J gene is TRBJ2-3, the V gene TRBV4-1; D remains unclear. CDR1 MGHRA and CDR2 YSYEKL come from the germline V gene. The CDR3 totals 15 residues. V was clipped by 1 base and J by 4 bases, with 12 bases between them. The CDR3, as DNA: TGCGCCAGCAGCCAAGTCGTACCCCGCTCAGATACGCAGTATTTT. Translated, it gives CASSQVVPRSDTQYF.

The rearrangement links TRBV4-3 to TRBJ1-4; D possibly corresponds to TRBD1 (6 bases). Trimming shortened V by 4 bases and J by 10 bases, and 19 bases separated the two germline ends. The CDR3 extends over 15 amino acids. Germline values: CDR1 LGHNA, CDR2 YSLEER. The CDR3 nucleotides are TGCGCCAGCAGCCGCGTACAGCCTTTCAGGGGAAAACTGTTTTTT. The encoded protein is CASSRVQPFRGKLFF.

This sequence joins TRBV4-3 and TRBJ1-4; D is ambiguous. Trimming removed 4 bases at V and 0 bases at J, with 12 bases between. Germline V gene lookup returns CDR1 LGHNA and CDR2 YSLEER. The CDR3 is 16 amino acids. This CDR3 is CASSPALWATNEKLFF. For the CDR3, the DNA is TGCGCCAGCAGCCCCGCACTATGGGCAACTAATGAAAAACTGTTTTTT.